One and the same sample provided the 21 T cell receptor beta chains below, sequenced in a study of shared clonotypes between healthy human individuals. The protocol was immunoSEQ multiplex PCR, while the TCRdb copy is restricted to in-frame clones and leaves out a portion. The table lists approximately 1,500,000 clones, over 95% of them singletons. Sequencing was carried out using naive CD4+ T cells sorted from blood. The subset: CD45RA+ positively selected. Receptor source: a man aged 25 to 40 in good health.

The chain employs TRBV29-1 and TRBJ2-6; 7 bases are shared with TRBD2. Looked up from germline, CDR1 is SQVTM and CDR2 is ANQGSEA. This CDR3 is built from 16 residues. Losses at the gene ends were 2 bases for V and 1 base for J; bases not matched to a gene: 5. CDR3 protein: CSVESAGVSGANVLTF. DNA for the CDR3: TGCAGCGTTGAATCGGCGGGAGTATCTGGGGCCAACGTCCTGACTTTC. Combining the CDR3 with reference TRBV29-1 and TRBJ2-6 gives the whole variable domain SAVISQKPSRDICQRGTSLTIQCQVDSQVTMMFWYRQQPGQSLTLIATANQGSEATYESGFVIDKFPISRPNLTFSTLTVSNMSPEDSSIYLCSVESAGVSGANVLTFGAGSRLTVL.

The chain recombines TRBV5-4 with TRBJ2-5; 8 bases are a match to TRBD2. Trimming cost V 7 bases and J 5 bases; bases outside gene matches: 7. Germline CDR1 and CDR2: SGHNT and YYREEE (reference sequence). This CDR3 region has 13 residues. CDR3 amino acids: CASGAGEEETQYF. The CDR3, as DNA: TGTGCCAGCGGAGCGGGAGAGGAGGAGACCCAGTACTTC.

CDR3 DNA: TGTGCCACCCGGCCTAGCGGGACCACAGATACGCAGTATTTT. Protein sequence: CATRPSGTTDTQYF. The chain is built from TRBV6-4 and TRBJ2-3; 9 bases are shared with TRBD2. Looked up from germline, CDR1 is MRHNA and CDR2 is SNTAGT. Losses at the gene ends were 10 bases for V and 2 bases for J; bases not matched to a gene: 7. The CDR3 loop spans 14 amino acids.

The chain couples TRBV28 to TRBJ1-2, with TRBD1 as a possible D gene (5 bases). Germline CDR1 reads MDHEN; CDR2 reads SYDVKM. The CDR3 consists of 14 residues. The V gene lost 5 bases and the J gene lost 0 bases, with 10 bases spanning the gap. The CDR3 region is CASSRTPSNYGYTF. CDR3 bases: TGTGCCAGCAGTAGGACACCTTCTAACTATGGCTACACCTTC.

The chain carries TRBV27 and TRBJ2-3, with TRBD2 matching 10 bases. CDR1 is MNHEY, CDR2 SMNVEV, per germline (reference sequence). CDR3 length: 16 amino acids. J lost 3 bases, V lost 2 bases, and 5 bases had no gene match. CDR3 DNA: TGTGCCAGCAGTTTAAGCGGGAGGGGGAGAACAGATACGCAGTATTTT. Amino acids: CASSLSGRGRTDTQYF.

CDR3 coding DNA: TGCGCCAGCACGTCACGGAGCTCCTACAATGAGCAGTTCTTC. It codes for CASTSRSSYNEQFF. The gene calls are TRBV5-1 and TRBJ2-1; D is ambiguous. Germline CDR1 reads SGHRS; CDR2 reads YFSETQ. V was pared by 6 bases and J by 0 bases, with 10 bases between. CDR3 size: 14 residues.

This chain connects TRBV28 to TRBJ1-4; TRBD1 aligns across 9 bases. The CDR3 spans 19 residues. CDR1 and CDR2 from the germline V gene are MDHEN and SYDVKM. V was pared by 3 bases and J by 0 bases, with 11 bases of the junction left unmatched. CDR3 sequence: CASSFLRGTGNPTNEKLFF. The CDR3 nucleotides are TGTGCCAGCAGTTTTCTGCGAGGGACAGGGAATCCAACTAATGAAAAACTGTTTTTT.

The V call is TRBV5-1, the J call TRBJ2-1; 7 bases map to TRBD2. The V segment lost 3 bases and the J segment 4 bases; nucleotides outside the gene matches: 7. The CDR3 runs 15 residues. Germline CDR1 is SGHRS and CDR2 is YFSETQ. The CDR3 region is CASSSSGDPYNEQFF. CDR3 sequence (DNA): TGCGCCAGCAGCTCGAGCGGGGACCCGTACAATGAGCAGTTCTTC. Full variable domain (rest looked up from reference TRBV5-1 and TRBJ2-1): KAGVTQTPRYLIKTRGQQVTLSCSPISGHRSVSWYQQTPGQGLQFLFEYFSETQRNKGNFPGRFSGRQFSNSRSEMNVSTLELGDSALYLCASSSSGDPYNEQFFGPGTRLTVL.

The chain couples TRBV18 to TRBJ1-1; no definite D call. This CDR3 has 15 residues. Germline loops: CDR1 KGHSH, CDR2 LQKENI. V lost 2 bases and J lost 3, with 13 bases in between. CDR3: CASSPSVARDTEAFF. CDR3 nucleotides: TGTGCCAGCTCACCATCCGTGGCGAGGGACACTGAAGCTTTCTTT.

This rearrangement joins TRBV7-8 to TRBJ2-3, with unresolved D. V dropped 7 bases and J dropped 4 bases, with 18 bases sitting between them. The CDR3 length is 15 residues. CDR1 and CDR2 (germline): SGHVS, FQNEAQ. The CDR3 spells CASKVTRSWSDTQYF. The CDR3 DNA reads TGTGCCAGCAAGGTTACGAGGTCATGGTCAGATACGCAGTATTTT.

The chain recombines TRBV11-2 with TRBJ1-6; D gene uncertain. Germline-derived CDR1 and CDR2 are SGHAT and FQNNGV. The CDR3 sequence is 16 residues long. Trimming left V 2 bases short and J 5 bases short, with 13 bases between. The CDR3 loop reads CASSLTRQSDNSPLHF. In DNA form, the CDR3 reads TGTGCCAGCAGCTTAACCCGCCAAAGCGATAATTCACCCCTCCACTTT.

The chain employs TRBV5-1 and TRBJ2-3; 10 bases align to TRBD1. Germline CDR1 is SGHRS and CDR2 is YFSETQ. The CDR3 covers 15 residues. With 4 bases clipped from V and 5 bases from J, the junction kept 7 bases outside the gene matches. In DNA form, the CDR3 reads TGCGCCAGCAGCCCCGGACAGGGGGGGGGAGATACGCAGTATTTT. Its protein product is CASSPGQGGGDTQYF.

This CDR3 reads CASSYAPGQTEQYF. For the CDR3, the DNA is TGTGCCAGCAGTTACGCTCCAGGGCAGACCGAGCAGTACTTC. The chain combines TRBV6-5 with TRBJ2-7, with a weak D call TRBD1 (5 bases). This CDR3 spans 14 amino acids. Germline V gene sequence: CDR1 MNHEY, CDR2 SVGAGI. Trimming left V 2 bases short and J 6 bases short, with 14 bases between.

J is TRBJ2-7 and V is TRBV28; 8 bases line up with TRBD1. Trimming took 6 bases from V and 6 from J; bases not matched to a gene: 10. The length of the CDR3 is 14 residues. CDR1 is MDHEN and CDR2 is SYDVKM in the germline V gene. DNA for the CDR3: TGTGCCAGCAGCGACGGGACAGGCCGACTCGAGCAGTACTTC. Its translation is CASSDGTGRLEQYF.

V gene TRBV21-1 combines with J gene TRBJ2-2; the table's D gene call, TRBD2, was not cross checked with the DNA. TRBV21-1 is noted as a pseudogene. The CDR3 is made up of 13 amino acids. The DNA of the CDR3 is TGTGCCAGCAGCCCTAGCGCCACCGGGGAGCTGTTTTTT. Protein: CASSPSATGELFF.

For this clone: At the DNA level, this CDR3 is encoded by other sequences in the same sample as well. V is TRBV6-5 and J is TRBJ2-7; TRBD2 aligns across 12 bases. In germline, CDR1 is MNHEY, CDR2 SVGAGI. CDR3 size: 14 residues. J gave up 4 bases and V 6 bases, and 4 bases lay outside the gene matches. CDR3 sequence: CASSRTSGTYEQYF. The CDR3 DNA is TGTGCCAGCAGCCGGACTAGCGGGACTTACGAGCAGTACTTC.

The rearrangement joins TRBV5-1 to TRBJ2-3; the D gene could be TRBD1 or TRBD2 (5 bases each). Trimming left V 3 bases short and J 0 bases short, with 14 bases between. CDR1 SGHRS and CDR2 YFSETQ come from the germline V gene. The CDR3 loop spans 16 amino acids. The CDR3 spells CASSSGTRGSTDTQYF. CDR3 sequence (DNA): TGCGCCAGCAGCTCGGGGACCAGAGGTAGCACAGATACGCAGTATTTT.

This clone was detected once. This chain joins TRBV5-1 and TRBJ1-5, with unresolved D. Trimming took off 2 bases at V and 9 bases at J, with 6 bases between the two ends. The V gene's germline CDR1 is SGHRS and CDR2 YFSETQ. The CDR3 loop spans 11 amino acids. The CDR3 protein is CASSFHTPQHF. CDR3 sequence (DNA): TGCGCCAGCAGCTTTCATACGCCCCAGCATTTT.

The chain joins TRBV7-8 to TRBJ1-5; 7 nucleotides agree with TRBD1. Trimming took 0 bases from V and 6 from J; bases not matched to a gene: 8. Germline V gives CDR1 SGHVS, CDR2 FQNEAQ. This CDR3 is built from 16 residues. The DNA for the CDR3 is TGTGCCAGCAGCTTAGCACGGACAGGCCTAGGTCAGCCCCAGCATTTT. The encoded protein is CASSLARTGLGQPQHF. Full variable domain (remainder filled in from reference TRBV7-8 and TRBJ1-5): GAGVSQSPRYKVAKRGQDVALRCDPISGHVSLFWYQQALGQGPEFLTYFQNEAQLDKSGLPSDRFFAERPEGSVSTLKIQRTQQEDSAVYLCASSLARTGLGQPQHFGDGTRLSIL.

The V gene is TRBV11-2, the J gene TRBJ1-1; 9 nucleotides agree with TRBD1. Germline V gene lookup returns CDR1 SGHAT and CDR2 FQNNGV. This CDR3 is built from 16 residues. The V and J ends lost 3 bases and 1 base, in that order; junction bases with no gene match: 6. This CDR3 is CASSFSLGQGNTEAFF. The CDR3 DNA is TGTGCCAGCAGCTTCAGTCTGGGACAGGGGAACACTGAAGCTTTCTTT.

CDR3 amino acids: CASRVALAGDGEQFF. The DNA of the CDR3 is TGCGCCAGCAGGGTAGCCCTAGCGGGAGACGGTGAGCAGTTCTTC. The chain links TRBV5-1 to TRBJ2-1; 10 bases map to TRBD2. Germline CDR1 SGHRS, CDR2 YFSETQ. V lost 5 bases and J lost 9; bases outside the gene matches: 11. There are 15 residues in the CDR3. Filled out from reference TRBV5-1 and TRBJ2-1, the complete variable domain reads KAGVTQTPRYLIKTRGQQVTLSCSPISGHRSVSWYQQTPGQGLQFLFEYFSETQRNKGNFPGRFSGRQFSNSRSEMNVSTLELGDSALYLCASRVALAGDGEQFFGPGTRLTVL.